The present TCR beta chain was sequenced within a study of blood T cell repertoires in COVID-19. Overall study: The analysed material was cDNA or gDNA that came from T cells, B-cell-depleted T cells, or PBMCs.

Authors' analysis steps: Counts of nucleated cells, estimated from reference gene primer amplification, were obtained. TCRdb keeps only in-frame clones here, not all; method: immunoSEQ multiplex PCR. V and J calls plus clone size are reproduced from that table; the DNA served to infer D and trimming. The profile shows 55,000 to 70,000 clones, approximately 78% of them singletons. The V and J ends lost 6 bases and 5 bases, in that order; junction bases with no gene match: 0. Germline V lookup: CDR1 MNHEY, CDR2 SVGAGI. This CDR3 region has 11 residues. The chain joins TRBV6-5 to TRBJ2-7, with TRBD1 matching over 8 bases. Input material: peripheral blood. The source is a man older than 75 with acute or convalescent COVID-19. The CDR3 DNA follows: TGTGCCAGCAGACAGGGGGACGAGCAGTACTTC. This sequence encodes CASRQGDEQYF.